This TCR beta chain was sequenced during a study of neurological immune-mediated disorders. The study, taken as a whole, reports: CDR3 amino acid sequences found in expanded clones were never shared across subjects, suggesting private repertoires in all groups.

This clonotype was recorded many times. Its antigen is undetermined. CDR1 MNHNS and CDR2 SASEGT come from the germline V gene. The CDR3 consists of 16 residues. V was cut by 2 bases and J by 0 bases, with 11 bases left in between. TCRdb itself ran the 5' RACE reads through MiXCR, one entry per CDR3 protein. The sample holds roughly 98,000 distinct CDR3 sequences, about 12% seen once. Stated time point: longitudinal time-point 2. Stored at -80 C, 2 million PBMCs were the source of the unsorted libraries. Sequenced: PBMCs. The rearrangement uses TRBV6-1 and TRBJ1-3; unclear D gene. This TCR came from a female donor with HTLV-1-associated myelopathy (HAM/TSP). The CDR3 region has the DNA TGTGCCAGCAGTGAAACCCTCCTAGGCTCTGGAAACACCATATATTTT. Residues: CASSETLLGSGNTIYF.